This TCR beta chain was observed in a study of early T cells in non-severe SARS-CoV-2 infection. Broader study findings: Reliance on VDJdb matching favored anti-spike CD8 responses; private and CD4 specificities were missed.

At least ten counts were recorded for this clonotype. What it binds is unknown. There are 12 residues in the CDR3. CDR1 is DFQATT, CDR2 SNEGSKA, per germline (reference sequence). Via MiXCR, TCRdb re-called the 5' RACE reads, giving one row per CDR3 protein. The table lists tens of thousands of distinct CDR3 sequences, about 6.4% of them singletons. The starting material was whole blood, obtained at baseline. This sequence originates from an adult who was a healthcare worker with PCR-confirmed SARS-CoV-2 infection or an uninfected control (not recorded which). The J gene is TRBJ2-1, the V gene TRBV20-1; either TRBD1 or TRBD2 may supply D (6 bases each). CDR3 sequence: CRNSLGGREQFF. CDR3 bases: TGCAGGAACTCTCTTGGGGGGCGTGAGCAGTTCTTC.